A single sample gave rise to the 24 T cell receptor beta chains below, sequenced in a study of Graves' ophthalmopathy and Graves' hyperthyroidism. Beta-chain TCR CDR3 regions were amplified from RNA transcripts. RT-PCR was first run with HTBI primers, then multiplex PCR in a second round. Each CDR3 protein gets one entry after TCRdb re-called the multiplex PCR reads with MiXCR. The profile covers some 150,000 distinct CDR3 sequences, with under 45% appearing a single time and around 9.3% taken by the ten largest. Sequenced input: peripheral blood. These receptors were taken from a man in his thirties or forties with Graves' ophthalmopathy.

The table lists this clonotype with many counts. The V and J genes are TRBV6-5 and TRBJ1-1; D call uncertain. From germline, CDR1 is MNHEY and CDR2 SVGAGI. The CDR3 runs 12 residues. The germline V and J ends were trimmed by 5 bases and 6 bases, with 10 bases remaining between them. CDR3 sequence: CASSPGEAEAFF. The DNA of the CDR3 is TGTGCCAGCAGTCCCGGTGAAGCTGAAGCTTTCTTT.

At least ten counts were recorded for this clonotype. V gene TRBV27 combines with J gene TRBJ1-1, with no clear D. Germline CDR1 and CDR2: MNHEY and SMNVEV (reference sequence). The CDR3 runs to 13 residues. Deletions cut 3 bases from V and 2 bases from J, with 7 bases between. CDR3 nucleotides: TGTGCCAGCAGTTTTGGTCACAACACTGAAGCTTTCTTT. Encoded protein: CASSFGHNTEAFF.

V gene TRBV27 combines with J gene TRBJ1-1; D not resolved. From germline, CDR1 is MNHEY and CDR2 SMNVEV (reference sequence). V dropped 5 bases and J dropped 1 base, with 11 bases sitting between them. CDR3 length: 14 amino acids. The CDR3 coding sequence is TGTGCCAGCAGTGACCGGCCCTGGAACACTGAAGCTTTCTTT. It translates to CASSDRPWNTEAFF.

For the CDR3, the DNA is TGTGCCAGCAGTTCGGACAGAGGAAAGGAGACCCAGTACTTC. Protein product: CASSSDRGKETQYF. The chain is built from TRBV12-3 or TRBV12-4 and TRBJ2-5, with D tentatively TRBD1 (6 bases). This CDR3 spans 14 amino acids. Trimming removed 4 bases from V and 5 bases from J, with 14 bases in between.

There are many counts of this clonotype. In DNA, the CDR3 is TGTGCCAGCAGCCCACAGGGGCGGACCTACGAGCAGTACTTC. This translates into CASSPQGRTYEQYF. The rearrangement uses TRBV28 and TRBJ2-7, with 7 nucleotides matching TRBD1. CDR1 and CDR2 from the germline V gene are MDHEN and SYDVKM. This CDR3 is 14 amino acids long. The V segment lost 6 bases and the J segment 2 bases; nucleotides outside the gene matches: 7.

The V call is TRBV6-5, the J call TRBJ2-5, with TRBD2 as a possible D gene (5 bases). There are 16 residues in the CDR3. Germline CDR1 is MNHEY and CDR2 is SVGAGI. V lost 0 bases to trimming and J lost 2 bases, with 13 bases between them. CDR3 region: CASSYSPPGSQETQYF. The DNA of the CDR3 is TGTGCCAGCAGTTACTCCCCTCCGGGATCTCAAGAGACCCAGTACTTC.

This clonotype was seen repeatedly, ten times or more. The chain carries TRBV2 and TRBJ1-2; D is uncertain. In germline, CDR1 is SNHLY, CDR2 FYNNEI. Trimming removed 2 bases at V and 7 bases at J, with 11 bases between. The CDR3 loop spans 13 amino acids. DNA of the CDR3: TGTGCCAGCAGTGAATGGCAGGCCCTTGGCTACACCTTC. It is translated as CASSEWQALGYTF.

This rearrangement joins TRBV12-5 to TRBJ1-1; D gene ambiguous. The germline V and J ends were trimmed by 6 bases and 1 base, with 12 bases remaining between them. Germline V gene sequence: CDR1 LGHNT, CDR2 FRNRAP. The CDR3 contains 14 residues. CDR3 in DNA: TGTGCTAGTGGGACTACCGCCCGGAACACTGAAGCTTTCTTT. Its protein product is CASGTTARNTEAFF.

This clonotype was seen at least ten times. This sequence joins TRBV5-1 and TRBJ1-1, with D perhaps TRBD1 (6 bases). V dropped 3 bases and J dropped 4 bases, with 19 bases sitting between them. The germline V gene has CDR1 SGHRS and CDR2 YFSETQ. CDR3 size: 16 residues. The CDR3 reads CASSYLTGTVGTEAFF. CDR3 sequence (DNA): TGCGCCAGCAGCTACCTAACAGGGACTGTGGGCACTGAAGCTTTCTTT. Combining the CDR3 with reference TRBV5-1 and TRBJ1-1 gives the whole variable domain KAGVTQTPRYLIKTRGQQVTLSCSPISGHRSVSWYQQTPGQGLQFLFEYFSETQRNKGNFPGRFSGRQFSNSRSEMNVSTLELGDSALYLCASSYLTGTVGTEAFFGQGTRLTVV.

There are many counts of this clonotype. CDR3 nucleotides: TGTGCCAGCAGTTACTCGACTAGCGGGAGCGACGAGCAGTACTTC. Its protein product is CASSYSTSGSDEQYF. The chain recombines TRBV6-2 or TRBV6-3 with TRBJ2-7; 12 bases are a match to TRBD2. This CDR3 is built from 15 residues. CDR1 is MNHEY and CDR2 is SVGEGT in the germline V gene. With 0 bases clipped from V and 5 bases from J, the junction kept 2 bases outside the gene matches.

This clonotype came up many times. As DNA, the CDR3 is TGCGCCAGCCATCAGCCCCCGCCCCAAGCCCCGGGGGAGCTGTTTTTT. As protein: CASHQPPPQAPGELFF. The genes are TRBV5-1 and TRBJ2-2; no definite D call. Germline loops: CDR1 SGHRS, CDR2 YFSETQ. The CDR3 totals 16 residues. V was trimmed by 7 bases and J by 8 bases, leaving 24 bases between them.

This clonotype occurred many times. This chain joins TRBV30 and TRBJ1-2; D might be TRBD1 (6 bases). The CDR3 sequence is 17 residues long. The ends were cut back, 6 bases at V and 0 bases at J, with 23 bases in the middle. Germline lookup yields CDR1 GTSNPN and CDR2 SVGIG (reference sequence). CDR3 residues: CACPPGGVQSSNYGYTF. The CDR3, as DNA: TGTGCCTGCCCCCCCGGGGGCGTCCAAAGCTCTAACTATGGCTACACCTTC.

In this sample, this clonotype turned up many times. CDR3 bases: TGTGCCAGCAGTCCCGTCTCGACGGGGTCGGGGGGCTACACCTTC. This codes for CASSPVSTGSGGYTF. The J gene is TRBJ1-2, the V gene TRBV28; D gene unclear. Germline loops: CDR1 MDHEN, CDR2 SYDVKM. The CDR3 length is 15 residues. V dropped 5 bases and J dropped 8 bases, with 21 bases sitting between them.

V and J are TRBV28 and TRBJ2-5; D unresolved. The CDR3 has 11 amino acids. Per germline, CDR1 MDHEN and CDR2 SYDVKM. The V end lost 1 base, the J end lost 7 bases, and 4 bases lay between the germline ends. CDR3 DNA: TGTGCCAGCAGTTTATCCGGGACCCAGTACTTC. Translating it yields CASSLSGTQYF. The full variable domain, rest sourced from reference TRBV28 and TRBJ2-5, is DVKVTQSSRYLVKRTGEKVFLECVQDMDHENMFWYRQDPGLGLRLIYFSYDVKMKEKGDIPEGYSVSREKKERFSLILESASTNQTSMYLCASSLSGTQYFGPGTRLLVL.

This sequence joins TRBV10-3 and TRBJ1-1, with D unclear. V lost 4 bases and J lost 2, with 17 bases in between. Germline CDR1 is ENHRY and CDR2 is SYGVKD. The CDR3 spans 16 residues. CDR3 residues: CAISGRVNEANTEAFF. The CDR3 bases are TGTGCCATCAGTGGCCGGGTAAATGAGGCTAACACTGAAGCTTTCTTT.

The rearrangement links TRBV6-5 to TRBJ2-7, with D uncertain. Germline CDR1 MNHEY, CDR2 SVGAGI. Trimming stripped 0 bases from V and 6 bases from J, with 9 bases between. The CDR3 loop spans 13 amino acids. CDR3 nucleotide sequence: TGTGCCAGCAGTTACTCGATGGGGTTCGAGCAGTACTTC. It codes for CASSYSMGFEQYF.

This clonotype was detected many times. V and J are TRBV11-2 and TRBJ2-5, with 8 nucleotides matching TRBD2. The CDR3 covers 15 residues. Losses at the gene ends were 1 base for V and 2 bases for J; bases not matched to a gene: 3. Germline loops: CDR1 SGHAT, CDR2 FQNNGV. This CDR3 is CASSLGLALQETQYF. The CDR3 bases are TGTGCCAGCAGCTTAGGACTAGCGCTTCAAGAGACCCAGTACTTC.

This chain uses TRBV5-6 with TRBJ2-5; D is unresolved. This CDR3 has 14 residues. Trimming left V 4 bases short and J 5 bases short, with 15 bases between. Germline V lookup: CDR1 SGHDT, CDR2 YYEEEE. The CDR3: CASSPPPPRETQYF. The DNA for the CDR3 is TGTGCCAGCAGCCCCCCCCCACCCAGGGAGACCCAGTACTTC. The full variable domain, its missing parts supplied by reference TRBV5-6 and TRBJ2-5, is DAGVTQSPTHLIKTRGQQVTLRCSPKSGHDTVSWYQQALGQGPQFIFQYYEEEERQRGNFPDRFSGHQFPNYSSELNVNALLLGDSALYLCASSPPPPRETQYFGPGTRLLVL.

This clonotype was seen many times. This chain connects TRBV6-5 to TRBJ1-2; possibly TRBD1 for D (5 bases). The CDR3 has 15 amino acids. V lost 5 bases and J lost 4, with 17 bases in between. Germline values: CDR1 MNHEY, CDR2 SVGAGI. CDR3 bases: TGTGCCAGCAGTCAGCCGGGACTCGGCCTCTATGGCTACACCTTC. Its translation is CASSQPGLGLYGYTF.

V usage is TRBV7-2 and J usage is TRBJ2-7; perhaps D is TRBD1 or TRBD2 (5 bases each). Per the germline V gene, CDR1 is SGHTA and CDR2 is FQGNSA. Trimming removed 1 base from V and 3 bases from J, with 10 bases in between. This CDR3 is 14 amino acids long. In DNA form, the CDR3 reads TGTGCCAGCAGCTTAGGAGGGGATCACTACGAGCAGTACTTC. This sequence encodes CASSLGGDHYEQYF.

The V call is TRBV20-1, the J call TRBJ1-1, with D possibly matching TRBD1 (5 bases). The CDR3 spans 16 residues. The V and J ends lost 2 bases and 4 bases respectively, with 20 bases between them. From germline, CDR1 is DFQATT and CDR2 SNEGSKA (reference sequence). This CDR3 reads CSARSGVLGRITEAFF. CDR3 in DNA: TGCAGTGCTAGATCGGGCGTGTTGGGGCGGATCACTGAAGCTTTCTTT.

This clonotype has a handful of counts. The chain couples TRBV7-2 to TRBJ1-2; D is unresolved. This CDR3 region has 15 residues. With 1 base removed from V and 8 bases from J, the gap between germline ends came to 17 bases. The germline CDR1 and CDR2 sequences are SGHTA and FQGNSA. The CDR3 spells CASSLGGLGKGGYTF. For the CDR3, the DNA is TGTGCCAGCAGCTTAGGCGGTCTGGGGAAAGGCGGCTACACCTTC.

This clonotype was picked up one time. The J gene is TRBJ1-1, the V gene TRBV6-1; possible D gene TRBD1, 6 bases. Germline CDR1 reads MNHNS; CDR2 reads SASEGT. The CDR3 has 12 amino acids. V lost 11 bases, J lost 3 bases, and 13 bases lay in between. DNA of the CDR3: TGTGCCTCGACTAGGGGGGACACTGAAGCTTTCTTT. Translated: CASTRGDTEAFF.

V usage is TRBV11-3 and J usage is TRBJ1-2, with D perhaps matching TRBD1 (6 bases). CDR3 length: 15 amino acids. V dropped 1 base and J dropped 3 bases, with 12 bases sitting between them. Germline V gives CDR1 SGHNT, CDR2 YENEEA. The CDR3 sequence: CASSLGPGEDYGYTF. The CDR3 nucleotides read TGTGCCAGCAGCTTAGGTCCAGGGGAGGACTATGGCTACACCTTC.